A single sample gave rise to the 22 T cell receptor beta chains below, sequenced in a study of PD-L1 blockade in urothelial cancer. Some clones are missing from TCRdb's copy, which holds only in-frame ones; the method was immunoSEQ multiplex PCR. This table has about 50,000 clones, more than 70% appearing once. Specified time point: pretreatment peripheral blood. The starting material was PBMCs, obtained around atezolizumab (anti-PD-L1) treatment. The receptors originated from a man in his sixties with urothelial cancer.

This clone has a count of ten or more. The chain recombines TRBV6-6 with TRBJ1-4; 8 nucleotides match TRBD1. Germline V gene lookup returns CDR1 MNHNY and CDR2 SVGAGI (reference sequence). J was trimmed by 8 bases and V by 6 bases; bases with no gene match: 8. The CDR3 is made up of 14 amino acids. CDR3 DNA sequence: TGTGCCAGCAGGAAGACAGGGGCTGCCGAAAAACTGTTTTTT. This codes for CASRKTGAAEKLFF.

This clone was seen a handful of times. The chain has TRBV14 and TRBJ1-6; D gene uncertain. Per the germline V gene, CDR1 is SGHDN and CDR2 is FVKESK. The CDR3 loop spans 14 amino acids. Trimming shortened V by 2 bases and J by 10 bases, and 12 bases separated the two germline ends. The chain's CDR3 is CASSQKRAWSPLHF. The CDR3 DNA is TGTGCCAGCAGCCAAAAGCGGGCTTGGTCACCCCTCCACTTT.

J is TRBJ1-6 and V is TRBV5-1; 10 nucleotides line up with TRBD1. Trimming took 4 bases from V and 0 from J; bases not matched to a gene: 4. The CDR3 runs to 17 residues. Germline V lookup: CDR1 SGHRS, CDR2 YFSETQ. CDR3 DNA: TGCGCCAGCAGCAGCTGGACAGGGGGCTCCTATAATTCACCCCTCCACTTT. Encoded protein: CASSSWTGGSYNSPLHF.

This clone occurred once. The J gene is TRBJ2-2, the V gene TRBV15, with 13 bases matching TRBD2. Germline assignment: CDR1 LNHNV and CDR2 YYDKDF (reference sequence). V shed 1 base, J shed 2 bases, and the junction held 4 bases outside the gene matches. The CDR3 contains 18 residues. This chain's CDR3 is CATSRGGTSGANTGELFF. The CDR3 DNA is TGTGCCACCAGCAGAGGCGGGACTAGCGGGGCAAACACCGGGGAGCTGTTTTTT. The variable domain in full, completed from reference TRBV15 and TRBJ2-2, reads DAMVIQNPRYQVTQFGKPVTLSCSQTLNHNVMYWYQQKSSQAPKLLFHYYDKDFNNEADTPDNFQSRRPNTSFCFLDIRSPGLGDTAMYLCATSRGGTSGANTGELFFGEGSRLTVL.

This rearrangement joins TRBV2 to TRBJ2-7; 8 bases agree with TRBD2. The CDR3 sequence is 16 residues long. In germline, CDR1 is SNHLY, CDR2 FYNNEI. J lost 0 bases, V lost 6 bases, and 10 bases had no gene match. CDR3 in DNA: TGTGCCAGCAGCCGAAAACTAGCGGAACCCTCCTACGAGCAGTACTTC. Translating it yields CASSRKLAEPSYEQYF.

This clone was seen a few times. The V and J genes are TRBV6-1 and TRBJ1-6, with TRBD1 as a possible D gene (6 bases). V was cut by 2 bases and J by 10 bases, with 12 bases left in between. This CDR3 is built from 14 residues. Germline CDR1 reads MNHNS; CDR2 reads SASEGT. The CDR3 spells CASSELGQSSPLHF. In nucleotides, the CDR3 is TGTGCCAGCAGTGAACTTGGACAGTCCTCACCCCTCCACTTT.

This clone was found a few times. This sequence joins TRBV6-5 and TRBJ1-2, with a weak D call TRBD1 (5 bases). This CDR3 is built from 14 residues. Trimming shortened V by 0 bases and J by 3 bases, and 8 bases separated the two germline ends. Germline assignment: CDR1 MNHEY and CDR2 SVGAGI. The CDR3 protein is CASSYSRDHYGYTF. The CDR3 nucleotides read TGTGCCAGCAGTTACTCCAGGGATCACTATGGCTACACCTTC.

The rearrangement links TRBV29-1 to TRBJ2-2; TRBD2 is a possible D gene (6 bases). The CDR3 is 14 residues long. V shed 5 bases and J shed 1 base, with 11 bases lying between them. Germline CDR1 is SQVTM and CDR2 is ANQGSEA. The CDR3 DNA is TGCAGCGTTCAGGGAGGTGGGAACACCGGGGAGCTGTTTTTT. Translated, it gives CSVQGGGNTGELFF.

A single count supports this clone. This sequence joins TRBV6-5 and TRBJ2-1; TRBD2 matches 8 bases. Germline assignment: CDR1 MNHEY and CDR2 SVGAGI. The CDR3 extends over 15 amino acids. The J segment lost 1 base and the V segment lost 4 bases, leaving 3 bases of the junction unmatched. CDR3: CASSSGGASYNEQFF. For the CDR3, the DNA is TGTGCCAGCAGTTCCGGGGGGGCGTCCTACAATGAGCAGTTCTTC.

The CDR3 bases are TGTGCCAGCAGCCAACACAAAAGGGACAGGGGCAGGGAGACCCAGTACTTC. As protein: CASSQHKRDRGRETQYF. V usage is TRBV5-6 and J usage is TRBJ2-5; the match to TRBD1 covers 10 bases. Germline lookup yields CDR1 SGHDT and CDR2 YYEEEE. The CDR3 runs 17 residues. Losses at the gene ends were 4 bases for V and 5 bases for J; bases not matched to a gene: 14.

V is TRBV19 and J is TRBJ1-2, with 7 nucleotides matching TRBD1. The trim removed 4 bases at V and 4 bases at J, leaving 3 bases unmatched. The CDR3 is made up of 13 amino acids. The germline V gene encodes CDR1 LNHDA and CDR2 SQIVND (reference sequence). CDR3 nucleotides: TGTGCCAGTAGTACGAGGGGGCCCTATGGCTACACCTTC. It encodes CASSTRGPYGYTF.

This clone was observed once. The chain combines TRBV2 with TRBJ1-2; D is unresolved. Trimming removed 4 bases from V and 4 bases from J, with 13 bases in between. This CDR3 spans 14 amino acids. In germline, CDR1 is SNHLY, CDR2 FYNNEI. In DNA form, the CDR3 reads TGTGCCAGCAGTGTTACACAAGAAACCTATGGCTACACCTTC. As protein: CASSVTQETYGYTF.

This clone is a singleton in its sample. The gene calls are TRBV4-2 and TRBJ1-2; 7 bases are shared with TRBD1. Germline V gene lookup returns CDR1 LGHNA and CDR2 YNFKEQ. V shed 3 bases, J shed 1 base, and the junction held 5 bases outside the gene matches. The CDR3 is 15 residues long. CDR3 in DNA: TGTGCCAGCAGCCAGAGCCACAGGGGTAACTATGGCTACACCTTC. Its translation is CASSQSHRGNYGYTF.

The CDR3 loop is CASSLARAPNNEQFF. The CDR3 DNA follows: TGTGCCAGCAGCTTAGCGAGGGCGCCAAACAATGAGCAGTTCTTC. The chain carries TRBV7-2 and TRBJ2-1, with D perhaps TRBD2 (5 bases). V gave up 0 bases and J gave up 5 bases, with 11 bases separating them. This CDR3 is built from 15 residues. Germline V lookup: CDR1 SGHTA, CDR2 FQGNSA.

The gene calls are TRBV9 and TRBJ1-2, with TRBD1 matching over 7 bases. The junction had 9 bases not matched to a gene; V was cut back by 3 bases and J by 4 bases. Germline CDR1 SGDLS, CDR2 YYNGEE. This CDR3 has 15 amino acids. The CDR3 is CASSGLPGGLYGYTF. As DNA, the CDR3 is TGTGCCAGCAGCGGCTTGCCAGGGGGACTCTATGGCTACACCTTC.

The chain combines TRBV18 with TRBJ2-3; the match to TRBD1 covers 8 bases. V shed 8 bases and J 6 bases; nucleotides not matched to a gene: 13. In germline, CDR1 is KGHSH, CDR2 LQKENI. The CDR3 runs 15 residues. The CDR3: CASTIGSGGSDTQYF. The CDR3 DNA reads TGTGCCAGCACGATCGGGTCAGGGGGCTCCGATACGCAGTATTTT.

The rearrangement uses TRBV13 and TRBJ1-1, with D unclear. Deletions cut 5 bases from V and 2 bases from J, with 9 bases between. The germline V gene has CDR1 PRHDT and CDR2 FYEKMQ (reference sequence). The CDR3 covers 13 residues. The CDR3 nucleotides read TGTGCCAGCAGCCATACAGTAAACACTGAAGCTTTCTTT. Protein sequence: CASSHTVNTEAFF. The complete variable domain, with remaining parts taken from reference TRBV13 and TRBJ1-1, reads AAGVIQSPRHLIKEKRETATLKCYPIPRHDTVYWYQQGPGQDPQFLISFYEKMQSDKGSIPDRFSAQQFSDYHSELNMSSLELGDSALYFCASSHTVNTEAFFGQGTRLTVV.

CDR3 DNA: TGTGCCAGCAACCCCTCGGGCACAGGGGGTGCCTACGAGCAGTACTTC. It encodes CASNPSGTGGAYEQYF. The rearrangement links TRBV28 to TRBJ2-7; TRBD1 aligns across 8 bases. The CDR3 contains 16 residues. From germline, CDR1 is MDHEN and CDR2 SYDVKM. J gave up 2 bases and V 7 bases, and 13 bases lay outside the gene matches.

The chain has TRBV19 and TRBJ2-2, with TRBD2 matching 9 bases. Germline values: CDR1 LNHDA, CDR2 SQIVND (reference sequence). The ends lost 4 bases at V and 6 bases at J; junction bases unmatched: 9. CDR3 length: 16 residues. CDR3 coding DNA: TGTGCCAGTAGTAGGAGAGTCACTAGCGGGTCCGGGGAGCTGTTTTTT. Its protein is CASSRRVTSGSGELFF. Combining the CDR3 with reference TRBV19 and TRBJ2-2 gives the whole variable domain DGGITQSPKYLFRKEGQNVTLSCEQNLNHDAMYWYRQDPGQGLRLIYYSQIVNDFQKGDIAEGYSVSREKKESFPLTVTSAQKNPTAFYLCASSRRVTSGSGELFFGEGSRLTVL.

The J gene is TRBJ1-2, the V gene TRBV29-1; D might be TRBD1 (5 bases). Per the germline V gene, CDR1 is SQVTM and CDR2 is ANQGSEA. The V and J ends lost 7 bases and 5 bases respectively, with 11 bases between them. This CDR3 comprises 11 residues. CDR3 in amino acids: CSAVQGYGYTF. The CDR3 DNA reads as TGCAGCGCGGTGCAGGGTTATGGCTACACCTTC. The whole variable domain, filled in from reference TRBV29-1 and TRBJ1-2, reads SAVISQKPSRDICQRGTSLTIQCQVDSQVTMMFWYRQQPGQSLTLIATANQGSEATYESGFVIDKFPISRPNLTFSTLTVSNMSPEDSSIYLCSAVQGYGYTFGSGTRLTVV.

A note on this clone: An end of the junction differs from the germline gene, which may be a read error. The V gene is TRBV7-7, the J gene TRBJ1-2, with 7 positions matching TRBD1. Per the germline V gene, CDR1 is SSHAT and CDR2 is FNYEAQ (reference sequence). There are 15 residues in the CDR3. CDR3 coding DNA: TGTGCTAGCAGCTTAGAGAGGGGGCGCGACTATGGCTACACCTTC. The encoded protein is CASSLERGRDYGYTF.

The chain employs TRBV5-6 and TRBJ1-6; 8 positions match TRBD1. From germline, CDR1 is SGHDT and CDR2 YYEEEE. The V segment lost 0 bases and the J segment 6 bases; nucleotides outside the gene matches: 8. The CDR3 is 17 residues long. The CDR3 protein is CASSLVVGQGSNSPLHF. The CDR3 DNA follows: TGTGCCAGCAGCTTGGTCGTTGGACAGGGCTCTAATTCACCCCTCCACTTT.